Listed below are T cell receptor beta chains from one sample, sequenced in a study of post-analysis software for immune sequencing data. TCRdb reprocessed the PCR reads with MiXCR, giving one entry per CDR3 protein. The table has 650,000 to 900,000 distinct CDR3 sequences, more than 45% seen once; the top ten hold 4% to 5%. Sequences were obtained from blood. The receptors were sampled from a girl aged 5-17 years with multiple sclerosis. CDR3s include the opening cysteine and the closing phenylalanine or tryptophan. D genes are given only for firm matches. Only part of the rows carry a size: once, few, many, or a class if the clone is expanded.

clone size | J gene | V gene | D gene | CDR3 protein | CDR3 DNA
- | TRBJ2-3 | TRBV19 | TRBD2 | CASSLKGLAAFTDTQYF | TGTGCCAGTAGCCTCAAGGGCCTAGCGGCCTTCACAGATACGCAGTATTTT
- | TRBJ2-3 | TRBV25-1 | - | CASSEFGGAADTQYF | TGTGCCAGCAGTGAATTCGGGGGAGCGGCAGATACGCAGTATTTT
- | TRBJ2-7 | TRBV6-2/TRBV6-3 | - | CASSGREKGLYEQYF | TGTGCCAGCAGTGGACGGGAGAAAGGACTTTACGAGCAGTACTTC
- | TRBJ1-2 | TRBV27 | - | CASSLTGRRRGYTF | TGTGCCAGCAGTTTAACTGGGAGGAGAAGGGGCTACACCTTC
many | TRBJ1-2 | TRBV20-1 | - | CSARPVLIGDYGYTF | TGCAGTGCTAGACCGGTACTGATAGGTGACTATGGCTACACCTTC
once | TRBJ1-1 | TRBV12-3/TRBV12-4 | TRBD1 | CASSDGQGQNTEAFF | TGTGCCAGCAGTGACGGACAGGGGCAGAACACTGAAGCTTTCTTT
- | TRBJ2-5 | TRBV6-6 | - | CASTDVETQYF | TGTGCCAGCACCGATGTGGAGACCCAGTACTTC
- | TRBJ2-7 | TRBV10-3 | TRBD1 | CAITWDRGYEQYF | TGTGCCATCACCTGGGACAGGGGCTACGAGCAGTACTTC
- | TRBJ2-5 | TRBV7-9 | TRBD2 | CASSLVLAGLQETQYF | TGTGCCAGCAGCTTAGTGCTAGCGGGTTTACAAGAGACCCAGTACTTC
- | TRBJ1-2 | TRBV27 | - | CASSPTGLASFYGYTF | TGTGCCAGCAGTCCAACAGGGTTAGCCTCCTTCTATGGCTACACCTTC
few | TRBJ2-5 | TRBV7-2 | - | CASSSRVLETQYF | TGTGCCAGCAGCTCGAGGGTATTAGAGACCCAGTACTTC
- | TRBJ1-1 | TRBV29-1 | - | CSVEPAGMNTEAFF | TGCAGCGTTGAGCCAGCTGGCATGAACACTGAAGCTTTCTTT
- | TRBJ2-5 | TRBV29-1 | TRBD1 | CSVDPGGLGTQYF | TGCAGCGTTGACCCAGGGGGCTTAGGGACCCAGTACTTC
few | TRBJ2-1 | TRBV5-6 | - | CASSLAVSSYNEQFF | TGTGCCAGCAGCTTGGCCGTGAGCTCCTACAATGAGCAGTTCTTC
- | TRBJ2-1 | TRBV21-1 | - | CASSKRRISYNEQLF | TGTGCCAGCAGCAAACGGCGGATCTCCTACAATGAGCAGCTCTTC
- | TRBJ1-5 | TRBV20-1 | - | CSAVPGGYSNQPQHF | TGCAGTGCCGTGCCGGGGGGCTATAGCAATCAGCCCCAGCATTTT
- | TRBJ1-1 | TRBV25-1 | - | CASSESGTGFEAFF | TGTGCCAGCAGTGAGTCCGGGACGGGTTTTGAAGCTTTCTTT
few | TRBJ2-1 | TRBV7-9 | TRBD2 | CASSLMSLAGGHSYNEQFF | TGTGCCAGCAGCTTGATGTCGCTAGCGGGAGGCCACTCCTACAATGAGCAGTTCTTC
few | TRBJ2-7 | TRBV20-1 | - | CSARARETTYEQYF | TGCAGTGCTAGAGCTCGAGAGACGACCTACGAGCAGTACTTC
- | TRBJ1-1 | TRBV18 | - | CASSPPGPINTEAFF | TGTGCCAGCTCACCGCCAGGACCCATAAACACTGAAGCTTTCTTT
- | TRBJ2-7 | TRBV2 | TRBD2 | CASMMSSGRYEQYF | TGTGCCAGCATGATGTCTAGCGGGAGGTACGAGCAGTACTTC
- | TRBJ2-3 | TRBV7-8 | TRBD2 | CASSARSGRDPTDTQYF | TGTGCCAGCAGCGCTCGCAGCGGGAGGGACCCCACAGATACGCAGTATTTT
few | TRBJ1-6 | TRBV4-3 | - | CASSQDRANSPLHF | TGCGCCAGCAGCCAAGACCGGGCAAATTCACCCCTCCACTTT
- | TRBJ2-1 | TRBV12-3/TRBV12-4 | - | CASTDSGQSYNEQFF | TGTGCCAGCACCGATAGTGGACAGAGCTACAATGAGCAGTTCTTC
- | TRBJ2-3 | TRBV29-1 | TRBD1 | CSVDPPGQGADTQYF | TGCAGCGTTGATCCACCGGGACAGGGGGCAGATACGCAGTATTTT
- | TRBJ1-4 | TRBV21-1 | - | CASRPWGPTNEKLFF | TGTGCCAGCAGACCCTGGGGGCCAACTAATGAAAAACTGTTTTTT
few | TRBJ2-3 | TRBV5-1 | TRBD1 | CASSSRTGGTDTQYF | TGCGCCAGCAGCTCCCGGACAGGCGGCACAGATACGCAGTATTTT
- | TRBJ1-2 | TRBV6-2/TRBV6-3 | TRBD1 | CASIEQGVNYGYTF | TGTGCCAGCATCGAACAGGGGGTGAACTATGGCTACACCTTC
- | TRBJ1-2 | TRBV10-2 | - | CASSGPGTQEGYTF | TGCGCCAGCAGTGGGCCCGGGACTCAAGAAGGCTACACCTTC
- | TRBJ2-7 | TRBV7-8 | - | CASSLDRHLPNTLYEQYF | TGTGCCAGCAGCCTCGACAGGCATCTCCCCAACACGCTATACGAGCAGTACTTC
- | TRBJ2-1 | TRBV9 | - | CASSVGHRGAYNEQFF | TGTGCCAGCAGCGTAGGTCATCGGGGGGCGTACAATGAGCAGTTCTTC
- | TRBJ1-1 | TRBV25-1 | - | CASTRQGLTEAFF | TGTGCCAGCACCAGGCAGGGATTAACTGAAGCTTTCTTT
- | TRBJ2-5 | TRBV29-1 | TRBD2 | CSVDGSSGQETQYF | TGCAGCGTTGATGGTTCTAGCGGACAAGAGACCCAGTACTTC
few | TRBJ2-7 | TRBV2 | - | CVSQDGSSYEQYF | TGTGTCAGCCAAGATGGGAGCTCCTACGAGCAGTACTTC
few | TRBJ2-3 | TRBV20-1 | TRBD2 | CSALTSAGSLTQYF | TGCAGTGCTTTGACTAGCGCGGGGTCTCTTACGCAGTATTTT
- | TRBJ2-7 | TRBV29-1 | TRBD1 | CSVEDGQGVDEQYF | TGCAGCGTTGAAGATGGACAGGGAGTAGACGAGCAGTACTTC
few | TRBJ1-4 | TRBV28 | - | CASSLPSPNEKLFF | TGTGCCAGCAGTTTGCCCAGTCCTAATGAAAAACTGTTTTTT
- | TRBJ2-7 | TRBV7-6 | TRBD2 | CASSRGLASYEQYF | TGTGCCAGCAGCCGCGGACTAGCTTCCTACGAGCAGTACTTC
- | TRBJ2-4 | TRBV20-1 | TRBD1 | CSARGRTGSFNIQYF | TGCAGTGCTAGGGGTAGGACAGGGAGTTTTAACATTCAGTACTTC
few | TRBJ2-7 | TRBV15 | - | CATSRERDGAYEQYF | TGTGCCACCAGCAGAGAGAGGGACGGAGCCTACGAGCAGTACTTC
few | TRBJ2-7 | TRBV6-6 | - | CASSYADRSYEQYF | TGTGCCAGCAGTTATGCCGACCGGTCTTACGAGCAGTACTTC
- | TRBJ2-5 | TRBV11-2 | - | CASSLEVVRETQYF | TGTGCCAGCAGCTTAGAAGTGGTGAGGGAGACCCAGTACTTC
- | TRBJ1-4 | TRBV7-2 | - | CASSQRTVGEKLFF | TGTGCCAGCAGCCAACGGACAGTGGGTGAAAAACTGTTTTTT
- | TRBJ1-2 | TRBV28 | TRBD1 | CASTPGGGMDYGYTF | TGTGCCAGCACCCCGGGAGGGGGCATGGACTATGGCTACACCTTC
- | TRBJ2-1 | TRBV4-2 | - | CASSQENGEQFF | TGTGCCAGCAGCCAAGAAAATGGTGAGCAGTTCTTC
many | TRBJ1-2 | TRBV20-1 | - | CSAPTGGGGYTF | TGCAGTGCTCCGACAGGAGGTGGTGGCTACACCTTC
- | TRBJ1-4 | TRBV15 | - | CATSRDLQGGKEKLFF | TGTGCCACCAGCAGAGATCTGCAGGGAGGGAAAGAAAAACTGTTTTTT
- | TRBJ2-1 | TRBV20-1 | - | CSASDPGLSYNEQFF | TGCAGTGCTAGCGACCCGGGGCTATCCTACAATGAGCAGTTCTTC
- | TRBJ2-7 | TRBV15 | - | CATSRDTGGAYEQYF | TGTGCCACCAGCAGAGATACGGGCGGAGCCTACGAGCAGTACTTC
few | TRBJ2-7 | TRBV20-1 | TRBD1 | CSARDARGSYEQYF | TGCAGTGCAAGAGACGCCAGGGGGAGCTACGAGCAGTACTTC
- | TRBJ2-3 | TRBV24-1 | - | CATSDLSSQATSGDTQYF | TGTGCCACCAGTGATTTGTCGTCTCAAGCTACATCTGGAGATACGCAGTATTTT
many | TRBJ2-7 | TRBV7-9 | - | CASSLGDSTYEQYF | TGTGCCAGCAGCCTTGGGGACTCAACCTACGAGCAGTACTTC
- | TRBJ2-1 | TRBV2 | TRBD2 | CASSVLTSGSNEQFF | TGTGCCAGCAGTGTACTGACTAGCGGGAGTAATGAGCAGTTCTTC